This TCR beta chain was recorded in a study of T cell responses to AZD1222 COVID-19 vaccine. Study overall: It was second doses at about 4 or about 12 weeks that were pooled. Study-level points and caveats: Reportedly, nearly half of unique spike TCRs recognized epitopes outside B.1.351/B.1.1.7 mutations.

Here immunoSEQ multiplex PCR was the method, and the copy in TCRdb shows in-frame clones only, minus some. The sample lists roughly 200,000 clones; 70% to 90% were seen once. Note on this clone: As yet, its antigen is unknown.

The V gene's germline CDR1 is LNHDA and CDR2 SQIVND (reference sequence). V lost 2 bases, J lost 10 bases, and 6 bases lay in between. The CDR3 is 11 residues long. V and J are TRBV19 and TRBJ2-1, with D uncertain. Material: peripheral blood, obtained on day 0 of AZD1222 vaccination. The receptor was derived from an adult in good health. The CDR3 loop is CASSISREQFF. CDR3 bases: TGTGCCAGTAGTATATCGCGGGAGCAGTTCTTC.